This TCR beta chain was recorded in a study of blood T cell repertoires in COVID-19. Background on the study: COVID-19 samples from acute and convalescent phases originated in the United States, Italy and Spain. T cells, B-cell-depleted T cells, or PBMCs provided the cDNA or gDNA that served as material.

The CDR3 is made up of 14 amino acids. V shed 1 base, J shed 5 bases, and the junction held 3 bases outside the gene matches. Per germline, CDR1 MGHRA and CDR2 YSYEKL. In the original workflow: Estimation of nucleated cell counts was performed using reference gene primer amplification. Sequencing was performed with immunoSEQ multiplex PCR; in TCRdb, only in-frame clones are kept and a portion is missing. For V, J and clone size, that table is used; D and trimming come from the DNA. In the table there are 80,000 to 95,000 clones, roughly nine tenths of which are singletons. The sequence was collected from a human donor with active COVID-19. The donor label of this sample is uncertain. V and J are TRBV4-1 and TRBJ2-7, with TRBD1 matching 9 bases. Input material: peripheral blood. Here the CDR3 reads CASSQGQGVDEQYF. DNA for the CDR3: TGCGCCAGCAGCCAAGGACAGGGGGTCGACGAGCAGTACTTC.